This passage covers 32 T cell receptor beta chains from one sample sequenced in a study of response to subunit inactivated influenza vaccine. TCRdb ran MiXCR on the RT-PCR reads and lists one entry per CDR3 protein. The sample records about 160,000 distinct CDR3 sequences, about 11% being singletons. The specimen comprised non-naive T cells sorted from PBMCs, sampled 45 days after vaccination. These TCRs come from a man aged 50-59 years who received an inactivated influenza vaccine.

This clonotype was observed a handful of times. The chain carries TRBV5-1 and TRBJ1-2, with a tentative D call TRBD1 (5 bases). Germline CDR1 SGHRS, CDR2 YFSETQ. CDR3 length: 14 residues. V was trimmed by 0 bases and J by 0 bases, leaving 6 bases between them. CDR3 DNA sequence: TGCGCCAGCAGCTTGGGACAGTCTAACTATGGCTACACCTTC. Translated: CASSLGQSNYGYTF.

In nucleotides, the CDR3 is TGTGCCAGCAGACCGTCCGGGGGAGAGACCCAGTACTTC. Its protein product is CASRPSGGETQYF. The chain links TRBV6-2 or TRBV6-3 to TRBJ2-5, with a tentative D call TRBD2 (6 bases). Trimming left V 6 bases short and J 4 bases short, with 12 bases between. CDR3 length: 13 amino acids. Per germline, CDR1 MNHEY and CDR2 SVGEGT.

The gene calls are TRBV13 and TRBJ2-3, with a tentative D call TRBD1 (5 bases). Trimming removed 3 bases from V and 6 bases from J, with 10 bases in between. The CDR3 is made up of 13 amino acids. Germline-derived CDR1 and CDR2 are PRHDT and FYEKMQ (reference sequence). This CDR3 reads CASSFRARDTQYF. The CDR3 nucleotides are TGTGCCAGCAGCTTCAGGGCTAGGGATACGCAGTATTTT.

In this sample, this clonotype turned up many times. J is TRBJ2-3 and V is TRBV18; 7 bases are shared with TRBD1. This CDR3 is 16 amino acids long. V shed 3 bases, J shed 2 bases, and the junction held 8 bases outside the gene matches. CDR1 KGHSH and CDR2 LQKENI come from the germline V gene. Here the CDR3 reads CASSPRQGSITDTQYF. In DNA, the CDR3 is TGTGCCAGCTCACCTCGACAGGGCTCCATCACAGATACGCAGTATTTT.

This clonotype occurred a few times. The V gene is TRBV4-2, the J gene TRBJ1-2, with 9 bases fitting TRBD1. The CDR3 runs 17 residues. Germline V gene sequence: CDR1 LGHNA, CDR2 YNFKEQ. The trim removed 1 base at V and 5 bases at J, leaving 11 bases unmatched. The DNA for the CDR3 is TGTGCCAGCAGCCAAGTTGAAGGGACAGGGTTAAGTTATGGCTACACCTTC. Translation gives CASSQVEGTGLSYGYTF.

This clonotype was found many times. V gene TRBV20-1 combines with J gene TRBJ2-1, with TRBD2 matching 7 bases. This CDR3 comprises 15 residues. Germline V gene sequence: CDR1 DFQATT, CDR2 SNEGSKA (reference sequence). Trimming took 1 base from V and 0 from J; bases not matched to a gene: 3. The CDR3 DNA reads TGCAGTGCTAGAGGAGGCGGGAGCTCCTACAATGAGCAGTTCTTC. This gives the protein CSARGGGSSYNEQFF.

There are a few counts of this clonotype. This CDR3 reads CASSLTGQGRSGEQYF. The CDR3 region has the DNA TGTGCCAGCAGCTTAACCGGACAGGGGCGCTCGGGGGAGCAGTACTTC. The chain joins TRBV7-2 to TRBJ2-7, with TRBD1 matching 9 bases. From germline, CDR1 is SGHTA and CDR2 FQGNSA. This CDR3 has 16 amino acids. Trimming took 2 bases from V and 7 from J; bases not matched to a gene: 12.

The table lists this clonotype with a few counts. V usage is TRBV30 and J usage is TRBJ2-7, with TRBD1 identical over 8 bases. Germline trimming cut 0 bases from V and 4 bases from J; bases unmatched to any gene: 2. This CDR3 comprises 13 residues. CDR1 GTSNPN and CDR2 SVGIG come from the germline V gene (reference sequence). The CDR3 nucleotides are TGTGCCTGGAGTGTTCAGGGGGCTTACGAGCAGTACTTC. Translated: CAWSVQGAYEQYF.

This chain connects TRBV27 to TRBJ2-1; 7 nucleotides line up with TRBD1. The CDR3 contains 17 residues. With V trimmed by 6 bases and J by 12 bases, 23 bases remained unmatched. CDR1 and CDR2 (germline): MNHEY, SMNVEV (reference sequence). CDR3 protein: CASSEIRGTVATMGQFF. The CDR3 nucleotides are TGTGCCAGCAGCGAAATCAGGGGGACCGTTGCGACAATGGGGCAGTTCTTC.

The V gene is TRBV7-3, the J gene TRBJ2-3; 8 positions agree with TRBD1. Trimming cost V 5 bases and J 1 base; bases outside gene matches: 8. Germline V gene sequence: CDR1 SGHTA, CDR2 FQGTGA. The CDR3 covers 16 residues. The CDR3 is CASSRNRGSGTDTQYF. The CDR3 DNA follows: TGTGCCAGCAGCAGAAACAGGGGGTCTGGCACAGATACGCAGTATTTT.

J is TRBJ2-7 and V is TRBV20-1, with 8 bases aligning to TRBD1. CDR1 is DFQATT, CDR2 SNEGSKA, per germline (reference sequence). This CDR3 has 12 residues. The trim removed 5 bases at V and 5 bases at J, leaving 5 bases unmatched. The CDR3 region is CSAPQGADEQYF. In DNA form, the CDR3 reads TGCAGTGCTCCGCAGGGGGCGGACGAGCAGTACTTC.

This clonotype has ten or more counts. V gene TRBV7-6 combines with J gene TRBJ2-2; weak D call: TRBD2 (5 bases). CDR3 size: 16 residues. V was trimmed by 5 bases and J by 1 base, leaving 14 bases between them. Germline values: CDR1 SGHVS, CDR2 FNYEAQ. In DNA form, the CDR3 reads TGTGCCAGCAGCCCCGAAGGACGGGGGAACACCGGGGAGCTGTTTTTT. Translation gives CASSPEGRGNTGELFF.

In nucleotides, the CDR3 is TGTGCCAGCAGTGGGGGTAACAACAATGAGCAGTTCTTC. This gives the protein CASSGGNNNEQFF. This chain connects TRBV6-1 to TRBJ2-1; no firm D call. Germline lookup yields CDR1 MNHNS and CDR2 SASEGT. This CDR3 has 13 residues. The V and J ends lost 4 bases and 5 bases respectively, with 9 bases between them.

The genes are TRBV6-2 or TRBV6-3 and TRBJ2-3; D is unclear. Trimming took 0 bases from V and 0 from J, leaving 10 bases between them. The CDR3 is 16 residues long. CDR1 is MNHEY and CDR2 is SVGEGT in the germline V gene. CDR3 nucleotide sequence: TGTGCCAGCAGTTACTCGCAGGAAGGAAGCACAGATACGCAGTATTTT. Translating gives CASSYSQEGSTDTQYF.

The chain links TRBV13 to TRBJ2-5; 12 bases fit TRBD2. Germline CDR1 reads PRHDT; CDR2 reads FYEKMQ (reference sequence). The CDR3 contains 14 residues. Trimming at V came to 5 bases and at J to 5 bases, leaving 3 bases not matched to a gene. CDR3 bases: TGTGCCAGCAGCCTCGGGACTAGCGGGGAGACCCAGTACTTC. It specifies CASSLGTSGETQYF.

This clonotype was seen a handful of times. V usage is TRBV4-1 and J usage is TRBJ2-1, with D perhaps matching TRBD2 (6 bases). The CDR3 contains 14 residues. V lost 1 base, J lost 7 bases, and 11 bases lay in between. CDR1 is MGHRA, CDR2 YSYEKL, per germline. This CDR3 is CASSQGRLVNEQFF. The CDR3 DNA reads TGCGCCAGCAGCCAAGGCCGACTAGTTAATGAGCAGTTCTTC.

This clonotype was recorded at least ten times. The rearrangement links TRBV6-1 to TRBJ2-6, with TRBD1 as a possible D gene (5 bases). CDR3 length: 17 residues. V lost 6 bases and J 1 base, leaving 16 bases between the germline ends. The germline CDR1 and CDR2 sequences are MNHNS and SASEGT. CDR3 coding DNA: TGTGCCAGCAGACAGGTCCCCGTGGCTTCTGGGGCCAACGTCCTGACTTTC. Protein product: CASRQVPVASGANVLTF.

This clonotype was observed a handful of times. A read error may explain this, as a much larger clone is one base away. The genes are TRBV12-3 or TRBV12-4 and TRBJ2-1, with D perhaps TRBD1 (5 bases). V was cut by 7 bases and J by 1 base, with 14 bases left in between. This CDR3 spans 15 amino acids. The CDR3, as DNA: TGTGCCAGCACCCCGGACACTTCTTCCTACAATGAGCAGTTCTTC. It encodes CASTPDTSSYNEQFF.

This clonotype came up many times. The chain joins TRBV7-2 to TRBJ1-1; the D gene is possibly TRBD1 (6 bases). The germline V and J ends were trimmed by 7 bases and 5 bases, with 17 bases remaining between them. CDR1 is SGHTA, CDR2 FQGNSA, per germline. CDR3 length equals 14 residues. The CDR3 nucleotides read TGTGCCAGCAAAAGGGGGGGCGCTGGGACTGAAGCTTTCTTT. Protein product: CASKRGGAGTEAFF.

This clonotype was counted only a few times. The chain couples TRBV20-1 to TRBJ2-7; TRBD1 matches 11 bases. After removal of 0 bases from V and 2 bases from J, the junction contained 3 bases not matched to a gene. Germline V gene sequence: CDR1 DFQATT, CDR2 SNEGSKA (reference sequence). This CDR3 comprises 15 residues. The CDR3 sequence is CSARDMGQGAYEQYF. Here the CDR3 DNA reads TGCAGTGCTAGAGATATGGGACAGGGGGCCTACGAGCAGTACTTC.

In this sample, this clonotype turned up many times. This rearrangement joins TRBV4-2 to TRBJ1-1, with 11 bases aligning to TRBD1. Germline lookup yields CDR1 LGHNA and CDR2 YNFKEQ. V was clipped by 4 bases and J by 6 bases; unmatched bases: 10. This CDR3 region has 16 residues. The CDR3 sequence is CASSPSSGQGVAEAFF. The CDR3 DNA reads TGTGCCAGCAGCCCCTCCTCGGGACAGGGGGTCGCTGAAGCTTTCTTT.

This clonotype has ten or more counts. The CDR3 nucleotides are TGTGCCAGCAGCTTAGAGGGGACACAGTACTTC. Amino acids: CASSLEGTQYF. This rearrangement joins TRBV11-2 to TRBJ2-7; the D gene is possibly TRBD1 (6 bases). This CDR3 spans 11 amino acids. Germline-derived CDR1 and CDR2 are SGHAT and FQNNGV. Trimming left V 0 bases short and J 10 bases short, with 7 bases between.

As DNA, the CDR3 is TGTGCCAGCAGTTCTAGACAGGGGTTGTACACCGGGGAGCTGTTTTTT. It is translated as CASSSRQGLYTGELFF. The chain uses TRBV6-2 or TRBV6-3 and TRBJ2-2; 8 nucleotides match TRBD1. CDR1 is MNHEY, CDR2 SVGEGT, per germline. The CDR3 length is 16 residues. With 4 bases clipped from V and 3 bases from J, the junction kept 7 bases outside the gene matches.

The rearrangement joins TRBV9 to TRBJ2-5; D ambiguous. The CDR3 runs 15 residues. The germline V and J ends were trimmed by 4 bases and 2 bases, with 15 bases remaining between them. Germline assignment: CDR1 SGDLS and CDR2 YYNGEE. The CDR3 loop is CASSPLAGPQETQYF. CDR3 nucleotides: TGTGCCAGCAGCCCCTTGGCAGGCCCGCAAGAGACCCAGTACTTC. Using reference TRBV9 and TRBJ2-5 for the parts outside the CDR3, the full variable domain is DSGVTQTPKHLITATGQRVTLRCSPRSGDLSVYWYQQSLDQGLQFLIQYYNGEERAKGNILERFSAQQFPDLHSELNLSSLELGDSALYFCASSPLAGPQETQYFGPGTRLLVL.

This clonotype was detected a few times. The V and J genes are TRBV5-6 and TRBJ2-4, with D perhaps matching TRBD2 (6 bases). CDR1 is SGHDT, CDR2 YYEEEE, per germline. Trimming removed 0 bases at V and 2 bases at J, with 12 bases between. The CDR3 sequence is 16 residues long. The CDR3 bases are TGTGCCAGCAGCTTGGGGGGGGAGCGAACCAAAAACATTCAGTACTTC. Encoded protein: CASSLGGERTKNIQYF.

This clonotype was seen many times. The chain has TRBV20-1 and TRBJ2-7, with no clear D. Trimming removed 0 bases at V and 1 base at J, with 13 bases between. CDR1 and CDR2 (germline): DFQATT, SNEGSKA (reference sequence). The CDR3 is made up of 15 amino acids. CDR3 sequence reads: CSARDFRLGSYEQYF. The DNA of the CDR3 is TGCAGTGCTAGAGATTTTCGGCTCGGGTCCTACGAGCAGTACTTC.

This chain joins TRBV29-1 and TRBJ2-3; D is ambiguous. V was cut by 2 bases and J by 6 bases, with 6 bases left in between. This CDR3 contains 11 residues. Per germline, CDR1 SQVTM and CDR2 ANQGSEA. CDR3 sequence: CSVETSDTQYF. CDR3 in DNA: TGCAGCGTTGAAACATCCGATACGCAGTATTTT.

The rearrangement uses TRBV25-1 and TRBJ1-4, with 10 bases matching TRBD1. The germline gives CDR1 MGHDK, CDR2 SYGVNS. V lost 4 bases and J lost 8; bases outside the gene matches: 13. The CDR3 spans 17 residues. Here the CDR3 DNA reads TGTGCCAGCAGTGTCTCTCTGACAGGGGGCACTGGCGAAAAACTGTTTTTT. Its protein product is CASSVSLTGGTGEKLFF.

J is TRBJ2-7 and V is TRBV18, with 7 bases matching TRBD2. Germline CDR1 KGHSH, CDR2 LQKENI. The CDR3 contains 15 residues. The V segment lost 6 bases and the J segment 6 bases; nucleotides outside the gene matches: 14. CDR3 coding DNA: TGTGCCAGCTCCCCTTGGAGGGCGGGAGTCCGCGAGCAGTACTTC. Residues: CASSPWRAGVREQYF.

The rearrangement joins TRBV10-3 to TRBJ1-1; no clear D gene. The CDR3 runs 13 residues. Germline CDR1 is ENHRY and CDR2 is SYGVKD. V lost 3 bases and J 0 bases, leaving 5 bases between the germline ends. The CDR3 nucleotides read TGTGCCATCAGTGATTCAGTGAACACTGAAGCTTTCTTT. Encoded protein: CAISDSVNTEAFF.

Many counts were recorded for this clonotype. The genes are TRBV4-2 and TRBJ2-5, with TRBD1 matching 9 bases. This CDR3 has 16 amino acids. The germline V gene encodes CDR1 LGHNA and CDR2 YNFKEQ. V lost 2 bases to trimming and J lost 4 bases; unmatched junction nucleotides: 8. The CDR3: CASSQPGQGPGETQYF. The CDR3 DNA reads TGTGCCAGCAGCCAACCCGGACAGGGGCCGGGAGAGACCCAGTACTTC.

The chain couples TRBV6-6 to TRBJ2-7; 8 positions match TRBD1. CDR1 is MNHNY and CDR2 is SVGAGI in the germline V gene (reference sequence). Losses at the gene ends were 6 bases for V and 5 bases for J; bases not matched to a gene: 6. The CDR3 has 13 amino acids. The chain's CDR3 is CASRRPGQDEQYF. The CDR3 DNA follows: TGTGCCAGCAGGCGTCCGGGACAGGACGAGCAGTACTTC.